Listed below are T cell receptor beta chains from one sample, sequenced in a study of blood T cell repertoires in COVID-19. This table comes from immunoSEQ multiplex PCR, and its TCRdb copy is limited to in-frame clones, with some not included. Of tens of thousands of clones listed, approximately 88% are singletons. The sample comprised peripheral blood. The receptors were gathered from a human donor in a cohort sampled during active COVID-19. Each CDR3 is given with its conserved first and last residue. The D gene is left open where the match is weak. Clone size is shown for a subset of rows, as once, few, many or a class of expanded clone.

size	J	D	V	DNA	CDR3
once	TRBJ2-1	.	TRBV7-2	TGTGCCAGCAGCTTAGATTCAGGGGGGTCCCGATCCAATGAGCAGTTCTTC	CASSLDSGGSRSNEQFF
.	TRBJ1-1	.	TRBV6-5	TGTGCCAGCAGTTACCACGACAACACGTACACTGAAGCTTTCTTT	CASSYHDNTYTEAFF
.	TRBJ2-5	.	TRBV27	TGTGCCAGCAGTTTCCAGCCCGGGAACCAAGAGACCCAGTACTTC	CASSFQPGNQETQYF
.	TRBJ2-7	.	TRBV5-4	TGTGCCAGCAGCTTGGTTTCATCCTACGAGCAGTACTTC	CASSLVSSYEQYF
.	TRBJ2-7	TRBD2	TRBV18	TGTGCCAGCTCACCTAATGAAGGACTAGCGGCGTACGAGCAGTACTTC	CASSPNEGLAAYEQYF
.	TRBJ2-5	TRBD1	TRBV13	TGTGCCAGCAGCTTAGGCCCCGGGCAGGGGGTGAGGGAGACCCAGTACTTC	CASSLGPGQGVRETQYF
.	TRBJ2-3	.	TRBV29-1	TGCAGCGCCATTGAGGGCACAGATACGCAGTATTTT	CSAIEGTDTQYF
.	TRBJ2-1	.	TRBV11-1	TGTGCCAGCAGCTTAGGGGGAGAGGGGGCCTACAATGAGCAGTTCTTC	CASSLGGEGAYNEQFF
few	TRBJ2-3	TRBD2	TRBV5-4	TGTGCCAGCAGCCCCCCTGGGGGACTAGCGGGGGCAGATACGCAGTATTTT	CASSPPGGLAGADTQYF
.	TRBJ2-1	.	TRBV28	TGTGCCAGCAGCCCAGGGGGGACGAGATACAATGAGCAGTTCTTC	CASSPGGTRYNEQFF
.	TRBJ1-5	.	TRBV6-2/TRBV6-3	TGTGCCAGCAGTGACCAGGGAGGGAACCAGCCCCAGCATTTT	CASSDQGGNQPQHF
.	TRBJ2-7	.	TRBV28	TGTGCCAGCAGTGGACAACAGCAGTACTTC	CASSGQQQYF
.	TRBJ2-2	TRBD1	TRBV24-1	TGTGCCACCAGTGATTACAGGGGGCGTGGGAACACCGGGGAGCTGTTTTTT	CATSDYRGRGNTGELFF
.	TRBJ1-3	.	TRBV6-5	TGTGCCACCACCCTCTACTCTGGAAACACCATATATTTT	CATTLYSGNTIYF
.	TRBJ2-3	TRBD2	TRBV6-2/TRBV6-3	TGTGCCAGCAGTTTACGCGGACTAGCGAGCACAGATACGCAGTATTTT	CASSLRGLASTDTQYF
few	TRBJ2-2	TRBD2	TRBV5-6	TGTGCCAGCAGCACCAGACTAGCGGAGTACACCGGGGAGCTGTTTTTT	CASSTRLAEYTGELFF
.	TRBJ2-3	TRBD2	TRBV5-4	TGTGCCACCATTATAGCGGGAGGGCCGGAAGATACGCAGTATTTT	CATIIAGGPEDTQYF
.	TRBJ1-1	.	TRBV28	TGTGCCCACTCCTCGGGGGGATATGAAGCCACTGAAGCTTTCTTT	CAHSSGGYEATEAFF
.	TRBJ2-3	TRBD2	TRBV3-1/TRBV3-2	TGTGCCAGCAGCCAAAGCCCCCTAGCGGTAGGAGCAGATACGCAGTATTTT	CASSQSPLAVGADTQYF
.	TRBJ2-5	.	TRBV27	TGTGCCAGCAGTTTAGGGCAGCTCCAAGAGACCCAGTACTTC	CASSLGQLQETQYF
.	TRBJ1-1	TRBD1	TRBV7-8	TGTGCCAGCAGGGAGACCGGGACAGGGACGTTAGGCACTGAAGCTTTCTTT	CASRETGTGTLGTEAFF
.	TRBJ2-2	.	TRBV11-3	TGTGCCAGCAGGGGGCCAGTCGGGGAGCTGTTTTTT	CASRGPVGELFF
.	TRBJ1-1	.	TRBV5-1	TGCGCCAGCAGCGCGAAGGGAGGGTACACTGAAGCTTTCTTT	CASSAKGGYTEAFF
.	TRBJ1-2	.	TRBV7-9	TGTGCCAGCAGCTTAACCTCAGGGGATGGCTACACCTTC	CASSLTSGDGYTF
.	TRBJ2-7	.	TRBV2	TGTGCCAGCAGTGTCAGGGTGGGATACGAGCAGTACTTC	CASSVRVGYEQYF
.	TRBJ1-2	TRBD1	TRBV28	TGTGCCAGCAGGGGGGGACAGGGGGCGCCTTATGGCTACACCTTC	CASRGGQGAPYGYTF
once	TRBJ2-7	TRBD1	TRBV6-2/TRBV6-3	TGTGCCAGCAGTAGGGGACAGAACTACGAGCAGTACTTC	CASSRGQNYEQYF
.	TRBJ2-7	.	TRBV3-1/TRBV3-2	TGTGCCAGCAGCCAAGATACTACCTCCTACGAGCAGTACTTC	CASSQDTTSYEQYF
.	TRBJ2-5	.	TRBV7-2	TGTGCCAGCAGCACACAGCATCAAGAGACCCAGTACTTC	CASSTQHQETQYF
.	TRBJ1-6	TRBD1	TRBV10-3	TGTGCCATCAGTGGGGGACAGGCCTCGGCGGGGCGGGAATCACCCCTCCACTTT	CAISGGQASAGRESPLHF
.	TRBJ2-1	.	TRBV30	TGTGCCTGGAGTCCCTCTCATGAGCAGTTCTTC	CAWSPSHEQFF
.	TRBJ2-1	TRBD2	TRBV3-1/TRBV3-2	TGTGCCAGCAGTTCCGGGACTAAAACCTACAATGAGCAGTTCTTC	CASSSGTKTYNEQFF
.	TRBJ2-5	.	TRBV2	TGTGCCAGCAGTGAAGCGCGAGAGACCCAGTACTTC	CASSEARETQYF
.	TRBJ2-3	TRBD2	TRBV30	TGTGCTTCCGGGACTAGCGGGGTAACGCAGTATTTT	CASGTSGVTQYF
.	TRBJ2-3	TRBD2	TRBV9	TGTGCCAGCAGTCCTACTAGCGGCGCGACGGGTACGCAGTATTTT	CASSPTSGATGTQYF